This TCR beta chain originates from a study of human T cells and chemical hapten exposure. Noted time point: patch test 1, 2 weeks after DPC sensitization. The sample's treatment: therapeutic diphenylcyclopropenone sensitization with weekly scalp DPC. At every patch-test visit, blood was drawn before the patch test was applied. CDR3 length equals 13 residues. The V and J ends lost 6 bases and 10 bases respectively, with 19 bases between them. Study-wide results and limits: Expanded TCRs created a significantly greater count of big CDR3 similarity clusters than controls did. High-frequency TCRs, those above 1 in 1000, stayed the same after DPC sensitization.

Individual cDNA molecules each carried unique molecular identifiers attached by the library. TCRdb redid the calling of the RACE reads with MiXCR, one entry per CDR3 protein. The table lists about 57,000 distinct CDR3 sequences, 9.3% of them singletons, with 13% in the top ten. This clonotype was seen repeatedly, ten times or more. What it recognizes is unknown. The chain is built from TRBV12-3 or TRBV12-4 and TRBJ2-7, with D possibly called TRBD1 or TRBD2 (5 bases each). This TCR was sampled from a woman in her thirties or forties with alopecia areata. Some clones in this sample may be carry-over from other donors' samples. The specimen was whole blood, collected in connection with sensitization to the hapten diphenylcyclopropenone (DPC). CDR3: CASSREIYARQYF. Written as DNA, the CDR3 is TGTGCCAGCAGCAGGGAGATCTACGCGCGTCAGTACTTC.